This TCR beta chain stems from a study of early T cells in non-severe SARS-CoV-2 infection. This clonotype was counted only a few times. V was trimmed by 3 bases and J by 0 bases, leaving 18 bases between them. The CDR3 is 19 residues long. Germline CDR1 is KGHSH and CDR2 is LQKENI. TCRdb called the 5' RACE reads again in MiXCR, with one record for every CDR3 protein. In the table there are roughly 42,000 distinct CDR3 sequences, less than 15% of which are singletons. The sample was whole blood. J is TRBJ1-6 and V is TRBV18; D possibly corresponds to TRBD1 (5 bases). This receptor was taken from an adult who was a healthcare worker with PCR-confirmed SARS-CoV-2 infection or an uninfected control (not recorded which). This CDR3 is CASSPTGIQGSSYNSPLHF. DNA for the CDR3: TGTGCCAGCTCACCCACTGGAATCCAGGGCAGCTCCTATAATTCACCCCTCCACTTT.